The 21 T cell receptor beta chains in this list originate from one sample, sequenced in a study of blood T cell repertoires in COVID-19. Assay used: immunoSEQ multiplex PCR; TCRdb lists only in-frame clones, some missing. The sample records over 150,000 clones, approximately 89% being singletons. The specimen sequenced was PBMCs or T cells enriched from blood (not recorded which). The receptors stem from a man aged 40-49 years who had recovered from COVID-19.

The V and J genes are TRBV7-9 and TRBJ2-1, with D hard to call. Germline CDR1 and CDR2: SEHNR and FQNEAQ (reference sequence). V lost 3 bases and J 10 bases, leaving 7 bases between the germline ends. This CDR3 contains 11 residues. In nucleotides, the CDR3 is TGTGCCAGCAGCTTCCCGGAGGAGCAGTTCTTC. This encodes CASSFPEEQFF.

The V call is TRBV5-1, the J call TRBJ2-7; TRBD1 matches at 9 bases. V was clipped by 4 bases and J by 5 bases; unmatched bases: 10. Germline values: CDR1 SGHRS, CDR2 YFSETQ. The CDR3 is made up of 15 amino acids. Here the CDR3 reads CASSPMLDRGNEQYF. The CDR3 DNA sequence: TGCGCCAGCAGCCCAATGTTGGACAGGGGTAACGAGCAGTACTTC.

The rearrangement joins TRBV3-1 (or the pseudogene TRBV3-2) to TRBJ1-1; 11 bases match TRBD1. Germline lookup yields CDR1 LGHDT and CDR2 YNNKEL (reference sequence). The CDR3 is 16 residues long. Trimming cost V 3 bases and J 2 bases; bases outside gene matches: 5. CDR3 region: CASSHSWTGGNTEAFF. As DNA, the CDR3 is TGTGCCAGCAGCCACTCCTGGACAGGGGGCAACACTGAAGCTTTCTTT.

The chain couples TRBV9 to TRBJ1-3; TRBD1 matches at 7 bases. Germline trimming cut 4 bases from V and 1 base from J; bases unmatched to any gene: 5. The CDR3 covers 15 residues. Germline assignment: CDR1 SGDLS and CDR2 YYNGEE. The CDR3 sequence is CASSPQGWSGNTIYF. The CDR3 bases are TGTGCCAGCAGCCCACAGGGGTGGTCTGGAAACACCATATATTTT.

The chain recombines TRBV19 with TRBJ2-5; 10 nucleotides agree with TRBD2. The CDR3 covers 15 residues. The trim removed 1 base at V and 1 base at J, leaving 0 bases unmatched. Per germline, CDR1 LNHDA and CDR2 SQIVND (reference sequence). CDR3 residues: CASSIASGSQETQYF. In DNA, the CDR3 is TGTGCCAGTAGTATAGCTAGCGGGAGCCAAGAGACCCAGTACTTC.

CDR3 in DNA: TGCGCCAGCAGCCAGAGCCCCCAGGGGGATCAGCCCCAGCATTTT. This translates into CASSQSPQGDQPQHF. The chain couples TRBV4-1 to TRBJ1-5; 7 nucleotides agree with TRBD1. In germline, CDR1 is MGHRA, CDR2 YSYEKL. The CDR3 is 15 amino acids. V dropped 3 bases and J dropped 5; count of bases not matched to a gene: 7.

The chain is built from TRBV10-3 and TRBJ1-3; D is unresolved. Germline-derived CDR1 and CDR2 are ENHRY and SYGVKD. V was pared by 3 bases and J by 2 bases, with 8 bases between. The length of the CDR3 is 14 residues. CDR3 region: CAISERFTGNTIYF. The CDR3 DNA is TGTGCCATCAGTGAACGGTTCACTGGAAACACCATATATTTT.

The chain employs TRBV13 and TRBJ1-1; possibly TRBD1 for D (6 bases). The V end lost 6 bases, the J end lost 6 bases, and 17 bases lay between the germline ends. Germline V gene sequence: CDR1 PRHDT, CDR2 FYEKMQ (reference sequence). CDR3 length: 14 residues. CDR3 sequence reads: CASRPGGRGAEAFF. CDR3 coding DNA: TGTGCCAGCAGGCCGGGGGGCCGGGGTGCTGAAGCTTTCTTT.

The chain recombines TRBV11-2 with TRBJ1-4; a possible D gene is TRBD1 (6 bases). Trimming cost V 2 bases and J 0 bases, with 13 bases left between them. The CDR3 is 17 residues long. CDR1 and CDR2 (germline): SGHAT, FQNNGV. The CDR3 reads CASSLNGGLPTNEKLFF. The DNA of the CDR3 is TGTGCCAGCAGCTTAAACGGGGGGCTTCCAACTAATGAAAAACTGTTTTTT.

The chain links TRBV24-1 to TRBJ2-5, with 7 bases fitting TRBD1. V dropped 4 bases and J dropped 4; count of bases not matched to a gene: 11. Per germline, CDR1 KGHDR and CDR2 SFDVKD. The CDR3 has 16 residues. CDR3 amino acids: CATSEPTGVRRETQYF. Written as DNA, the CDR3 is TGTGCCACCAGTGAACCAACAGGGGTTAGGCGAGAGACCCAGTACTTC.

Here the CDR3 DNA reads TGCGCCAGCAGCGTACAGGGGACGTCTAATGAAAAACTGTTTTTT. Protein sequence: CASSVQGTSNEKLFF. The chain is built from TRBV5-1 and TRBJ1-4; 7 nucleotides match TRBD1. There are 15 residues in the CDR3. The V gene's germline CDR1 is SGHRS and CDR2 YFSETQ. V lost 4 bases and J lost 3; bases outside the gene matches: 6.

The V call is TRBV6-6, the J call TRBJ2-7; the D gene is possibly TRBD2 (5 bases). The CDR3 consists of 16 residues. V lost 2 bases, J lost 6 bases, and 20 bases lay in between. Germline assignment: CDR1 MNHNY and CDR2 SVGAGI (reference sequence). For the CDR3, the DNA is TGTGCCAGCAGTTACCCGAGTGCGAGGGAATTTTCCGAGCAGTACTTC. Its translation: CASSYPSAREFSEQYF.

V and J are TRBV5-8 and TRBJ1-2; tentative D call: TRBD1 (6 bases). CDR3 length: 18 residues. Trimming took 4 bases from V and 4 from J, leaving 26 bases between them. The germline V gene encodes CDR1 SGHTS and CDR2 YDEGEE. Here the CDR3 DNA reads TGTGCCAGCAGCCCGGGGGGCCTAACAGGGCCCTCGCTCTATGGCTACACCTTC. Protein: CASSPGGLTGPSLYGYTF. Full variable domain (remainder filled in from reference TRBV5-8 and TRBJ1-2): EAGVTQSPTHLIKTRGQQATLRCSPISGHTSVYWYQQALGLGLQFLLWYDEGEERNRGNFPPRFSGRQFPNYSSELNVNALELEDSALYLCASSPGGLTGPSLYGYTFGSGTRLTVV.

This chain connects TRBV11-2 to TRBJ2-7; the D gene is possibly TRBD1 (7 bases). Germline V gene sequence: CDR1 SGHAT, CDR2 FQNNGV. The CDR3 runs 15 residues. Trimming removed 1 base from V and 1 base from J, with 11 bases in between. This CDR3 reads CASSLVQGRSYEQYF. DNA of the CDR3: TGTGCCAGCAGCTTAGTACAGGGGAGGTCCTACGAGCAGTACTTC.

Of note for this clone: Distinct nucleotide sequences in the sample also encode this CDR3. The chain employs TRBV7-8 and TRBJ1-1; maybe TRBD1 (5 bases). This CDR3 contains 13 residues. Trimming shortened V by 5 bases and J by 1 base, and 8 bases separated the two germline ends. Germline V gene data show CDR1 as SGHVS and CDR2 as FQNEAQ. CDR3 sequence: CASSLQGNTEAFF. In nucleotides, the CDR3 is TGTGCCAGCAGCCTCCAGGGGAACACTGAAGCTTTCTTT.

The CDR3: CASSFRQGETQYF. The CDR3 bases are TGCGCCAGCAGCTTCCGACAGGGGGAGACCCAGTACTTC. The J gene is TRBJ2-5, the V gene TRBV5-1; 8 nucleotides match TRBD1. The CDR3 is made up of 13 amino acids. Unmatched junction bases numbered 2, after V lost 2 bases and J lost 5 bases. Per the germline V gene, CDR1 is SGHRS and CDR2 is YFSETQ.

The chain is built from TRBV4-1 and TRBJ1-1, with 7 nucleotides matching TRBD1. With 0 bases clipped from V and 7 bases from J, the junction kept 5 bases outside the gene matches. Germline V CDR1 and CDR2: MGHRA, YSYEKL. The CDR3 loop spans 14 amino acids. CDR3 sequence: CASSQDAGGDEAFF. The CDR3 region has the DNA TGCGCCAGCAGCCAAGATGCAGGGGGAGATGAAGCTTTCTTT.

The chain uses TRBV27 and TRBJ2-6; 12 bases are a match to TRBD1. Germline V CDR1 and CDR2: MNHEY, SMNVEV (reference sequence). The CDR3 is 15 residues long. J was trimmed by 4 bases and V by 8 bases; bases with no gene match: 3. CDR3 in amino acids: CASGTGGGGANVLTF. CDR3 bases: TGTGCCAGCGGGACAGGGGGCGGGGGGGCCAACGTCCTGACTTTC.

V usage is TRBV19 and J usage is TRBJ1-1; D may be TRBD1 (5 bases). The CDR3 is made up of 14 amino acids. The V end was cut by 7 bases, the J end by 0 bases, with 12 bases between. CDR1 and CDR2 from the germline V gene are LNHDA and SQIVND (reference sequence). CDR3: CASTSAGMNTEAFF. The CDR3 nucleotides read TGTGCCAGTACTTCCGCAGGGATGAACACTGAAGCTTTCTTT.

The chain combines TRBV28 with TRBJ2-2; a weak D match, TRBD2 (6 bases). The CDR3 consists of 15 residues. Trimming pared 2 bases from V and 6 bases from J, leaving 13 bases between. Germline assignment: CDR1 MDHEN and CDR2 SYDVKM. The CDR3 coding sequence is TGTGCCAGCAGTTTAGGGGGGTTTAGTGCCGGGGAGCTGTTTTTT. It yields the protein CASSLGGFSAGELFF.

The table lists this clone with a few counts. The chain uses TRBV5-3 and TRBJ1-2; tentative D call: TRBD1 (5 bases). TRBV5-3 is an ORF; its function is uncertain. The V gene lost 1 base and the J gene lost 4 bases, with 11 bases spanning the gap. The CDR3 is made up of 14 amino acids. CDR3 sequence reads: CARSLPRAAYGYTF. The CDR3 nucleotides read TGTGCCAGAAGCTTGCCCAGGGCGGCCTATGGCTACACCTTC.